Sequencing of this T cell receptor beta chain was carried out in a study of blood T cells in healthy people across ages. A second about 7 to 11 cycle PCR used barcoded and J-beta primers. TCRdb analysed the 5' RACE reads with MiXCR anew, one entry per CDR3 protein. The top ten hold more than 6% of the sample, which has 1,300,000 or so distinct CDR3 sequences, 59% seen once. Germline assignment: CDR1 DFQATT and CDR2 SNEGSKA (reference sequence). The CDR3 length is 14 residues. V was pared by 7 bases and J by 11 bases, with 26 bases between. The chain has TRBV20-1 and TRBJ2-5; D possibly corresponds to TRBD1 (6 bases). The receptor comes from a man aged 18-30 years in good health. The sample taken for sequencing was blood. This CDR3 reads CSVFGQGGGNEQYF. In DNA, the CDR3 is TGCAGTGTTTTCGGGCAGGGTGGGGGCAATGAGCAGTACTTC.